This TCR beta chain was obtained from a study of siplizumab effects on memory and regulatory T cells. General study results and limits: Many proliferating CD4+ or CD8+ clones remained unclassified. Roughly 75-96% of them could not be assigned either a naive or a memory phenotype. Alloreactive sequences whose origin lay in unstimulated CD4+ memory cells were significantly reduced by siplizumab.

Turning to this clone: Its antigen is as yet unknown.

Method: immunoSEQ multiplex PCR; TCRdb's copy keeps in-frame clones and lacks some. The sample yields over 55,000 clones, roughly 85% seen once. This receptor was taken from a human donor in good health. The sequencing sample was made of memory CD4+ T cells sorted from blood.

The CDR3 loop is CASSMWTSGSQETQYF. CDR3 bases: TGTGCCAGTAGTATGTGGACTAGCGGGAGCCAAGAGACCCAGTACTTC. The chain joins TRBV19 to TRBJ2-5, with TRBD2 matching over 13 bases. V lost 3 bases to trimming and J lost 1 base; unmatched junction nucleotides: 2. Germline CDR1 and CDR2: LNHDA and SQIVND (reference sequence). The CDR3 has 16 amino acids.